The 15 T cell receptor beta chains below all came from one sample that was sequenced in a study of post-analysis software for immune sequencing data. Their antigen targets remain unknown. Study findings and constraints: When patients were compared with controls, about five TRBV segments were more frequent, TRBV5-6, TRBV5-1 and TRBV20-1 among them.

The TCR beta cDNA libraries carried unique molecular identifiers. MiXCR, applied by TCRdb to the PCR reads, yields one record per CDR3 protein. The sample consists of about 820,000 distinct CDR3 sequences, about 50% of them appearing once. The specimen was blood. These receptors came from a girl aged 10 to 17 with multiple sclerosis.

The chain recombines TRBV9 with TRBJ2-7; 9 nucleotides align to TRBD2. Per germline, CDR1 SGDLS and CDR2 YYNGEE. The CDR3 runs to 15 residues. The V and J ends lost 0 bases and 2 bases, in that order; junction bases with no gene match: 3. Here the CDR3 DNA reads TGTGCCAGCAGCGTAGGGCGGGAGGGCGCCTACGAGCAGTACTTC. It encodes CASSVGREGAYEQYF. Full variable domain (rest looked up from reference TRBV9 and TRBJ2-7): DSGVTQTPKHLITATGQRVTLRCSPRSGDLSVYWYQQSLDQGLQFLIQYYNGEERAKGNILERFSAQQFPDLHSELNLSSLELGDSALYFCASSVGREGAYEQYFGPGTRLTVT.

The table lists this clonotype with a few counts. The rearrangement links TRBV20-1 to TRBJ2-5; 10 nucleotides align to TRBD2. V was pared by 1 base and J by 3 bases, with 11 bases of the junction left unmatched. CDR1 and CDR2 (germline): DFQATT, SNEGSKA (reference sequence). This CDR3 has 17 amino acids. Here the CDR3 reads CSARGHPSGLAEETQYF. CDR3 DNA sequence: TGCAGTGCTAGAGGACACCCCAGCGGACTAGCGGAAGAGACCCAGTACTTC.

The gene calls are TRBV27 and TRBJ1-5, with D possibly being TRBD1 (5 bases). V shed 2 bases and J shed 4 bases, with 9 bases lying between them. This CDR3 has 14 residues. Germline loops: CDR1 MNHEY, CDR2 SMNVEV (reference sequence). In nucleotides, the CDR3 is TGTGCCAGCAGTTTAATCGGGGGTAATCAGCCCCAGCATTTT. Translation: CASSLIGGNQPQHF.

In this sample, this clonotype turned up a few times. Compared with germline, one end of the junction differs, possibly owing to a read error. The chain couples TRBV25-1 to TRBJ1-2; D gene uncertain. The CDR3 extends over 11 amino acids. Germline V gives CDR1 MGHDK, CDR2 SYGVNS. The CDR3: CASSVPNGCTF. The CDR3 DNA sequence: TGTGCCAGCAGTGTCCCCAATGGCTGCACCTTC.

The chain recombines TRBV5-1 with TRBJ2-7, with TRBD1 matching over 8 bases. The junction had 5 bases not matched to a gene; V was cut back by 0 bases and J by 0 bases. The germline gives CDR1 SGHRS, CDR2 YFSETQ. The CDR3 totals 16 residues. For the CDR3, the DNA is TGCGCCAGCAGCTTGGGGACAGGGCGTATCTCCTACGAGCAGTACTTC. This gives the protein CASSLGTGRISYEQYF.

This chain links TRBV25-1 with TRBJ2-1, with TRBD2 identical over 12 bases. The junction had 7 bases not matched to a gene; V was cut back by 4 bases and J by 6 bases. The CDR3 is made up of 16 amino acids. Germline V lookup: CDR1 MGHDK, CDR2 SYGVNS. CDR3 in DNA: TGTGCCAGCAGTGCCCTGACTAGCGGGAGATTCAATGAGCAGTTCTTC. Translated: CASSALTSGRFNEQFF.

The chain links TRBV6-5 to TRBJ2-1, with TRBD1 matching over 9 bases. The CDR3 loop spans 16 amino acids. V lost 5 bases to trimming and J lost 13 bases; unmatched junction nucleotides: 18. Germline CDR1 MNHEY, CDR2 SVGAGI. In DNA form, the CDR3 reads TGTGCCAGCAGTCGGGAACCGGGACAGGGTTTATCGGGACAGTTCTTC. As protein: CASSREPGQGLSGQFF.

The chain uses TRBV20-1 and TRBJ2-1; 8 bases are shared with TRBD2. Trimming took 5 bases from V and 1 from J; bases not matched to a gene: 7. The V gene's germline CDR1 is DFQATT and CDR2 SNEGSKA (reference sequence). The CDR3 totals 15 residues. The CDR3 spells CSARIAGPSYNEQFF. As DNA, the CDR3 is TGCAGTGCTCGAATAGCGGGGCCGTCCTACAATGAGCAGTTCTTC.

The rearrangement uses TRBV29-1 and TRBJ2-7; D ambiguous. The V end was cut by 3 bases, the J end by 2 bases, with 11 bases between. Germline V lookup: CDR1 SQVTM, CDR2 ANQGSEA. CDR3 length: 13 residues. The CDR3 coding sequence is TGCAGCGTTGAGGGATTTGGGACCTACGAGCAGTACTTC. Translation: CSVEGFGTYEQYF.

The V and J genes are TRBV27 and TRBJ2-4; D remains ambiguous. The closer fit of TRBJ2-7 to the DNA end suggests the J call may be wrong. Germline CDR1 MNHEY, CDR2 SMNVEV (reference sequence). This CDR3 has 14 residues. The CDR3 sequence: CASSGLANSYEQYF. DNA for the CDR3: TGTGCCAGCAGTGGGTTGGCTAATTCCTACGAGCAGTACTTC.

This clonotype occurred a few times. The chain carries TRBV9 and TRBJ1-2; unclear D gene. The CDR3 has 14 amino acids. The V end lost 0 bases, the J end lost 7 bases, and 13 bases lay between the germline ends. CDR1 SGDLS and CDR2 YYNGEE come from the germline V gene. The CDR3 is CASSVDGRHRGYTF. DNA for the CDR3: TGTGCCAGCAGCGTAGACGGCCGTCACCGTGGCTACACCTTC. The entire variable domain, with the rest obtained from reference TRBV9 and TRBJ1-2, is as follows: DSGVTQTPKHLITATGQRVTLRCSPRSGDLSVYWYQQSLDQGLQFLIQYYNGEERAKGNILERFSAQQFPDLHSELNLSSLELGDSALYFCASSVDGRHRGYTFGSGTRLTVV.

This clonotype was seen a few times. The chain employs TRBV27 and TRBJ1-1; D might be TRBD1 (6 bases). Per germline, CDR1 MNHEY and CDR2 SMNVEV (reference sequence). The CDR3 is 15 amino acids. V lost 7 bases to trimming and J lost 4 bases, with 19 bases between them. CDR3 in amino acids: CASMLGWGRSTEAFF. The CDR3 nucleotides read TGTGCCAGCATGTTAGGGTGGGGGCGTAGCACTGAAGCTTTCTTT.

This clonotype was seen only a few times. CDR3 loop: CSVTGTGGEYEQYF. CDR3 coding DNA: TGCAGCGTTACAGGGACAGGGGGCGAGTACGAGCAGTACTTC. The rearrangement links TRBV29-1 to TRBJ2-7, with 12 nucleotides matching TRBD1. V gave up 5 bases and J gave up 4 bases; unmatched junction bases: 6. The CDR3 has 14 amino acids. Germline CDR1 is SQVTM and CDR2 is ANQGSEA.

This clonotype appeared a few times. The chain has TRBV5-1 and TRBJ2-1; D is perhaps TRBD1 (5 bases). Germline V lookup: CDR1 SGHRS, CDR2 YFSETQ. This CDR3 region has 14 residues. V dropped 0 bases and J dropped 5 bases, with 9 bases sitting between them. CDR3 amino acids: CASSLGGIDNEQFF. Written as DNA, the CDR3 is TGCGCCAGCAGCTTGGGGGGCATCGACAATGAGCAGTTCTTC.

This rearrangement joins TRBV5-6 to TRBJ2-3; maybe TRBD2 (7 bases). This CDR3 spans 15 amino acids. Between the trimmed V and J ends, which lost 2 bases and 4 bases, there was a span of 14 bases. CDR1 and CDR2 (germline): SGHDT, YYEEEE. CDR3 coding DNA: TGTGCCAGCAGCTTAAGGGGGGGCATCCCAGATACGCAGTATTTT. Translation gives CASSLRGGIPDTQYF.